Below are 3 T cell receptor beta chains sequenced from a single sample in a study of blood T cell repertoires in COVID-19. Some clones are missing from TCRdb's copy, which holds only in-frame ones; the method was immunoSEQ multiplex PCR. The table shows approximately 120,000 clones, with approximately 85% occurring only once. The sequenced sample consisted of peripheral blood. The receptor source for this set is an elderly woman with COVID-19, enrolled during active disease.

V gene TRBV27 combines with J gene TRBJ2-1; D remains unclear. The CDR3 loop spans 11 amino acids. Germline V CDR1 and CDR2: MNHEY, SMNVEV (reference sequence). Trimming shortened V by 7 bases and J by 8 bases, and 9 bases separated the two germline ends. In DNA, the CDR3 is TGTGCCAGCAAGGAGTGGGATGAGCAGTTCTTC. Amino acid sequence: CASKEWDEQFF.

The chain combines TRBV18 with TRBJ2-1; D call uncertain. V gave up 0 bases and J gave up 7 bases, with 13 bases separating them. This CDR3 spans 15 amino acids. CDR1 is KGHSH, CDR2 LQKENI, per germline. CDR3 nucleotides: TGTGCCAGCTCACCACCTAGCACGATGAGGAATGAGCAGTTCTTC. Residues: CASSPPSTMRNEQFF.

V usage is TRBV11-3 and J usage is TRBJ2-2; perhaps TRBD2 as D (6 bases). The CDR3 runs 13 residues. The V gene's germline CDR1 is SGHNT and CDR2 YENEEA. V dropped 5 bases and J dropped 5 bases, with 9 bases sitting between them. For the CDR3, the DNA is TGTGCCAGCAGCATTCGGGAGACCGGGGAGCTGTTTTTT. Protein product: CASSIRETGELFF.